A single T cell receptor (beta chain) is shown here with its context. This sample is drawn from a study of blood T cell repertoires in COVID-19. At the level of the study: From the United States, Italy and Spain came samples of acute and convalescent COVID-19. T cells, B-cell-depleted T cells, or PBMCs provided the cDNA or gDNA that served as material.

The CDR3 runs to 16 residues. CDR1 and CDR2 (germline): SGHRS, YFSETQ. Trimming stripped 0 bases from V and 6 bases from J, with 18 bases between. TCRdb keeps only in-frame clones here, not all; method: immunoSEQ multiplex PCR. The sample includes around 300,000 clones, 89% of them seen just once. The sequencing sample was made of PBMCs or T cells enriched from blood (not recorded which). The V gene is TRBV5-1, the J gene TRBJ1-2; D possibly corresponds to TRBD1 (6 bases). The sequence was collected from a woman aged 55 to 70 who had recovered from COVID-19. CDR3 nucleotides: TGCGCCAGCAGCTTGGCCCTTACAGGGCAGGGCGATGGCTACACCTTC. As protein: CASSLALTGQGDGYTF.